These T cell receptor beta chains were read from a single sample in a study of identical twins. TCRdb redid the calling of the 5' RACE reads with MiXCR, one entry per CDR3 protein. The sample has 1.5 million to 2 million distinct CDR3 sequences, under 35% seen once. The sample consisted of cord blood. These receptors were collected from a newborn girl in good health. The CDR3 runs from the conserved cysteine through the conserved F or W. The D gene is left open where the match is weak. Only some rows state a clone size, as once, few, many or a class for expanded clones.

D	V	J	size	DNA	CDR3
-	TRBV6-1	TRBJ1-5	once	TGTGCCAGCAGTGGGGGTGTAGACAGGCATAGCAATCAGCCCCAGCATTTT	CASSGGVDRHSNQPQHF
-	TRBV21-1	TRBJ2-7	few	TGTGCCAGCAGCAAAGTAGGCGGCGGGAGGCAGACCTACGAGCAGTACTTC	CASSKVGGGRQTYEQYF
-	TRBV27	TRBJ1-6	-	TGTGCCAGCAGCCAGCCCGGGTGGGATTCACCCCTCCACTTT	CASSQPGWDSPLHF
-	TRBV27	TRBJ2-6	-	TGTGCCAGCAGTTTAGAGGGGCTAACCTCTGGGGCCGACGTCCTGACTTTC	CASSLEGLTSGADVLTF
TRBD1	TRBV20-1	TRBJ2-1	few	TGCAGTGCTAGTAATGTTCCGGGACAGTACTCCTACAATGAGCAGTTCTTC	CSASNVPGQYSYNEQFF
TRBD2	TRBV9	TRBJ2-7	-	TGTGCCAGCAGCCCACTAGCGGGAGGGCCGCAGTCCTACGAGCAGTACTTC	CASSPLAGGPQSYEQYF
-	TRBV20-1	TRBJ1-5	-	TGCAGTGCTCCCCCCACGGGGGGCCCTATATCGCGCAATCAGCCCCAGCATTTT	CSAPPTGGPISRNQPQHF
-	TRBV7-6	TRBJ2-6	-	TGTGCCAGCAGCTCCTTCCTAGGGACCGGGGCCAACGTCCTGACTTTC	CASSSFLGTGANVLTF
TRBD2	TRBV5-1	TRBJ2-3	many	TGCGCCAGCAGACCGGGACTAGCGGTCACAGATACGCAGTATTTT	CASRPGLAVTDTQYF
-	TRBV7-8	TRBJ2-1	-	TGTGCCAGCAGCTTCCGACTAGACCCCTCCTACAATGAGCAGTTCTTC	CASSFRLDPSYNEQFF
TRBD2	TRBV6-5	TRBJ2-1	-	TGTGCCAGCAGTTACAGGCGGGGGGGCCCCTACAATGAGCAGTTCTTC	CASSYRRGGPYNEQFF
TRBD2	TRBV9	TRBJ2-7	-	TGTGCCAGCTATATGACTAGCGGGAGGGTCCCATACGAGCAGTACTTC	CASYMTSGRVPYEQYF
-	TRBV6-6	TRBJ1-1	few	TGTGCCAGCAGCTACCTACGCGGCAACACTGAAGCTTTCTTT	CASSYLRGNTEAFF
-	TRBV20-1	TRBJ1-1	-	TGCAGTGCTAGAGCCCCGTGGGGATGGAACACTGAAGCTTTCTTT	CSARAPWGWNTEAFF
-	TRBV7-2	TRBJ2-3	-	TGTGCCAGCAGCATCCTAGCTTACACAGATACGCAGTATTTT	CASSILAYTDTQYF
TRBD2	TRBV29-1	TRBJ2-5	few	TGCAGCGTTGTACCCCGGCTAGCGGGGAGGAATGAGCAGTACTTC	CSVVPRLAGRNEQYF
TRBD2	TRBV20-1	TRBJ2-1	few	TGCAGTGCTACACTACTAGCGGGGGGGCTCTCCTACAATGAGCAGTTCTTC	CSATLLAGGLSYNEQFF
-	TRBV4-1	TRBJ2-4	-	TGCGCCAAAAACATTCAGTACTTC	CAKNIQYF
-	TRBV20-1	TRBJ2-6	-	TGCAGTGCTAGAGTAGGTCAGACTGGGGCCAGCGTCCTGACTTTC	CSARVGQTGASVLTF
TRBD1	TRBV7-9	TRBJ2-3	-	TGTGCCAGCAGCTCAGGACAGGGCCCCACAGATACGCAGTATTTT	CASSSGQGPTDTQYF
TRBD1	TRBV10-1	TRBJ2-2	-	TGCGCCAGCAGATCCGGGACAGACACCGGGGAGCTGTTTTTT	CASRSGTDTGELFF
-	TRBV7-2	TRBJ1-1	few	TGTGCCAGCAGCTTACTTGCGGGGTTGAACACTGAAGCTTTCTTT	CASSLLAGLNTEAFF
-	TRBV2	TRBJ2-5	-	TGTGCCAGCAGTGAGCAGGGAACCACGTACAATGAGCAGTACTTC	CASSEQGTTYNEQYF
-	TRBV6-1	TRBJ1-6	-	TGTGCCATTCACTTTGCGCATTCACCCCTCCACTTT	CAIHFAHSPLHF
-	TRBV29-1	TRBJ2-7	few	TGCAGCGTTACATACTTACGGGGGATTTACGAGCAGTACTTC	CSVTYLRGIYEQYF
TRBD2	TRBV28	TRBJ2-3	few	TGTGCCAGCAGTTTATATCTAGCGGGGCGCACAGATACGCAGTATTTT	CASSLYLAGRTDTQYF
-	TRBV20-1	TRBJ2-7	few	TGCAGTGCTAGAGATCTATTCAGGGGATACGAGCAGTACTTC	CSARDLFRGYEQYF
-	TRBV5-1	TRBJ2-3	-	TGCGCCAGCAGCTTGTCCCTCGGGGACACAGATACGCAGTATTTT	CASSLSLGDTDTQYF
TRBD2	TRBV28	TRBJ2-7	-	TGTGCCAGCAGTTGGGGGGGGTCGGGTGAGCAGTACTTC	CASSWGGSGEQYF
-	TRBV7-9	TRBJ2-4	-	TGTGCCAGCAGCTCCCTAAACAGGGCACTAGCCAAAAACATTCAGTACTTC	CASSSLNRALAKNIQYF
-	TRBV20-1	TRBJ1-5	-	TGCAGTGCTAGAGTGGGGGCGCGGGACAATCAGCCCCAGCATTTT	CSARVGARDNQPQHF
-	TRBV20-1	TRBJ2-7	once	TGCAGTGCTAGAGATGCGGGGTTCTACGAGCAGTACTTC	CSARDAGFYEQYF
TRBD2	TRBV6-1	TRBJ2-3	-	TGTGCCAGCAGTGGACTAGCGCTCTCTAGCACAGATACGCAGTATTTT	CASSGLALSSTDTQYF